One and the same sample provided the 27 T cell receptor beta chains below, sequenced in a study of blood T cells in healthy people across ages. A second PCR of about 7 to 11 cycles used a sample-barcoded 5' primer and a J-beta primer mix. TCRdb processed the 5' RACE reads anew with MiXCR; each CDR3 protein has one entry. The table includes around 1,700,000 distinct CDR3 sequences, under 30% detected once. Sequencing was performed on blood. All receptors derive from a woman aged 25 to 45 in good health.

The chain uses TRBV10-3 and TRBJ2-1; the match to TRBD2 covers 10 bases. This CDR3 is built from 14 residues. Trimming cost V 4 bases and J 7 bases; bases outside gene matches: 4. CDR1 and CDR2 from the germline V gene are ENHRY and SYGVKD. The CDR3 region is CAISGLAGLNEQFF. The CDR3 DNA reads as TGTGCCATCAGTGGACTAGCGGGCTTGAATGAGCAGTTCTTC.

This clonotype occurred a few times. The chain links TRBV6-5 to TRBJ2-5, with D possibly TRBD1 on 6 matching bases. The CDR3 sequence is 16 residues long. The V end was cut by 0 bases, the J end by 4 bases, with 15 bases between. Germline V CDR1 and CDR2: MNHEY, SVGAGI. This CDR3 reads CASSYSNQGNLETQYF. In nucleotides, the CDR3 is TGTGCCAGCAGTTACTCGAATCAGGGGAACTTAGAGACCCAGTACTTC.

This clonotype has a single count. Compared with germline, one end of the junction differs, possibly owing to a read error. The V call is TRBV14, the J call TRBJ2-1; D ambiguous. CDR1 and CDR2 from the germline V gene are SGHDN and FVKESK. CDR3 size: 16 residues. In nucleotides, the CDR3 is TGTGCCAGCAGCCTAAGCTGGGCGAGCTCCTACAATAAGCAGTTCTTC. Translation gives CASSLSWASSYNKQFF. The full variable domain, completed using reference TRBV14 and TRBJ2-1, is EAGVTQFPSHSVIEKGQTVTLRCDPISGHDNLYWYRRVMGKEIKFLLHFVKESKQDESGMPNNRFLAERTGGTYSTLKVQPAELEDSGVYFCASSLSWASSYNKQFFGPGTRLTVL.

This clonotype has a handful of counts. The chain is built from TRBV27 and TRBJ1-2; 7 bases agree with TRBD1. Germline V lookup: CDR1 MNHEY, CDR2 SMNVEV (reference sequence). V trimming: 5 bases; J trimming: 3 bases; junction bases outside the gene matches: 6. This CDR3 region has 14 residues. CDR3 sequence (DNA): TGTGCCAGCAGTCCACAGGGGAGGGACTATGGCTACACCTTC. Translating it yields CASSPQGRDYGYTF.

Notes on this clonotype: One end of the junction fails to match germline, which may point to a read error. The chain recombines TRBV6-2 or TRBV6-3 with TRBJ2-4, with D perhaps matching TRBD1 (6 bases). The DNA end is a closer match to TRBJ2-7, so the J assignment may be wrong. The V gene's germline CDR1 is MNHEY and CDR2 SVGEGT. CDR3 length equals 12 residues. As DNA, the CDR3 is TGTACCAGTAACAGGGATTCCTACGAGCAGTACTTC. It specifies CTSNRDSYEQYF.

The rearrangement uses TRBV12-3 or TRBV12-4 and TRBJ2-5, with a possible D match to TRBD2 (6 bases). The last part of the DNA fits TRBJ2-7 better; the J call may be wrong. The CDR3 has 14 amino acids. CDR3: CASRAGTGFYEQYF. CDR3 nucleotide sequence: TGTGCCAGCAGGGCCGGGACTGGGTTCTACGAGCAGTACTTC.

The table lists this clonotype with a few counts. The CDR3 is CASSTTGGRQPQHF. CDR3 sequence (DNA): TGTGCCAGCAGTACCACAGGGGGAAGGCAGCCCCAGCATTTT. The V and J genes are TRBV2 and TRBJ1-5; the match to TRBD1 covers 8 bases. The CDR3 runs 14 residues. V lost 5 bases and J lost 7; bases outside the gene matches: 7. CDR1 is SNHLY, CDR2 FYNNEI, per germline.

This CDR3 reads CASIRTSGTYNEQFF. Written as DNA, the CDR3 is TGTGCCAGCATCCGCACTAGCGGGACCTACAATGAGCAGTTCTTC. The gene calls are TRBV11-2 and TRBJ2-1; 10 bases map to TRBD2. CDR1 is SGHAT and CDR2 is FQNNGV in the germline V gene. This CDR3 comprises 15 residues. The trim removed 7 bases at V and 2 bases at J, leaving 5 bases unmatched.

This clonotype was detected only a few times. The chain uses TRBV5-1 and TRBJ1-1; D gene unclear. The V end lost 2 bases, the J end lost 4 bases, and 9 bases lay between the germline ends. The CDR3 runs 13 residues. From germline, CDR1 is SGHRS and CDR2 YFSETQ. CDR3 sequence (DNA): TGCGCCAGCAGCTTTGGGCCAAGCACTGAAGCTTTCTTT. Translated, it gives CASSFGPSTEAFF.

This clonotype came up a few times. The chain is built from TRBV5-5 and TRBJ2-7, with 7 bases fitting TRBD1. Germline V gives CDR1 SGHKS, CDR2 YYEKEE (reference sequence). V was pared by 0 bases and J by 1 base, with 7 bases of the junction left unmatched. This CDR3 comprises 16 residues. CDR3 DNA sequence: TGTGCCAGCAGCTTGGCCCCCGGGACAGCTTCCTACGAGCAGTACTTC. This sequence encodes CASSLAPGTASYEQYF.

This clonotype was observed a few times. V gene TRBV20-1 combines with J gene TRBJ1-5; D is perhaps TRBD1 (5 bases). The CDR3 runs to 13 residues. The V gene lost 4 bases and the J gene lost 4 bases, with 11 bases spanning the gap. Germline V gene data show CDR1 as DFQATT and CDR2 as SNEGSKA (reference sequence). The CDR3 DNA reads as TGCAGTGCTATGGGACTCATGAATCAGCCCCAGCATTTT. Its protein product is CSAMGLMNQPQHF.

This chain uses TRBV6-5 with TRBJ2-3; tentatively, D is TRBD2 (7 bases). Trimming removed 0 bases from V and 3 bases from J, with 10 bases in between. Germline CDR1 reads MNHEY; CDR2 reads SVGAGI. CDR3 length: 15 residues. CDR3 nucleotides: TGTGCCAGCAGTTACTCGAAGGGGGGGACAGATACGCAGTATTTT. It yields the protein CASSYSKGGTDTQYF.

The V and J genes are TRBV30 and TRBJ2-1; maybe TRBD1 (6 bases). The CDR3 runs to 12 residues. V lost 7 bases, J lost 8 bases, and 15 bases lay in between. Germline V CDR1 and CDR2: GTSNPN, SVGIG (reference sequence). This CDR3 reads CAYHRESDEQFF. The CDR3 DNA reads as TGTGCCTATCACAGGGAGTCGGATGAGCAGTTCTTC. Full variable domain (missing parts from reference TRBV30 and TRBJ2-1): SQTIHQWPATLVQPVGSPLSLECTVEGTSNPNLYWYRQAAGRGLQLLFYSVGIGQISSEVPQNLSASRPQDRQFILSSKKLLLSDSGFYLCAYHRESDEQFFGPGTRLTVL.

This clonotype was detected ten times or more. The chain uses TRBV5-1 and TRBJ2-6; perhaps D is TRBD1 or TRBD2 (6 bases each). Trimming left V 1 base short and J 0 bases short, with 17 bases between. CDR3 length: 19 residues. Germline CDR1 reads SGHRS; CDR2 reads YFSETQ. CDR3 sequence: CASSLRIGGRNSGANVLTF. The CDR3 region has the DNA TGCGCCAGCAGCTTGAGGATTGGGGGGCGGAACTCTGGGGCCAACGTCCTGACTTTC.

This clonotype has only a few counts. This chain's CDR3 is CSGGPGQGVGTEAFF. CDR3 coding DNA: TGCAGCGGTGGACCGGGACAGGGAGTCGGGACTGAAGCTTTCTTT. The rearrangement joins TRBV29-1 to TRBJ1-1; TRBD1 matches 9 bases. The CDR3 sequence is 15 residues long. Unmatched junction bases numbered 14, after V lost 7 bases and J lost 5 bases. The germline V gene has CDR1 SQVTM and CDR2 ANQGSEA.

The CDR3 coding sequence is TGTGCCAGCAGACTAAAAGGAGCTTCTAACTATGGCTACACCTTC. Protein product: CASRLKGASNYGYTF. The chain employs TRBV3-1 and TRBJ1-2; D not resolved. Germline CDR1 LGHDT, CDR2 YNNKEL (reference sequence). The CDR3 runs 15 residues. V lost 6 bases, J lost 0 bases, and 14 bases lay in between. The entire variable domain, with the rest obtained from reference TRBV3-1 and TRBJ1-2, is as follows: DTAVSQTPKYLVTQMGNDKSIKCEQNLGHDTMYWYKQDSKKFLKIMFSYNNKELIINETVPNRFSPKSPDKAHLNLHINSLELGDSAVYFCASRLKGASNYGYTFGSGTRLTVV.

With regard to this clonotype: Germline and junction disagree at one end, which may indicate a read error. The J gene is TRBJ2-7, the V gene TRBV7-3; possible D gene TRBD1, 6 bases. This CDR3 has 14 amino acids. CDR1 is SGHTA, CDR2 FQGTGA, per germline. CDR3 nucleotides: TGTGCTAGCAGTCAGGGGCCGTCCGGCAACGAGCAGTACTTC. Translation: CASSQGPSGNEQYF.

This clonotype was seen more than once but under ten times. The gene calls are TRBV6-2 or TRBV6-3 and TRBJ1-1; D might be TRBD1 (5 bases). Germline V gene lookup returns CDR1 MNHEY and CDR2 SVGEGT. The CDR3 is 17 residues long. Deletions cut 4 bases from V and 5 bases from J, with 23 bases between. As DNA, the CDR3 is TGTGCCAGCAGTTTTACACGTTGGGGGAGGAGGTCGACTGAAGCTTTCTTT. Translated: CASSFTRWGRRSTEAFF.

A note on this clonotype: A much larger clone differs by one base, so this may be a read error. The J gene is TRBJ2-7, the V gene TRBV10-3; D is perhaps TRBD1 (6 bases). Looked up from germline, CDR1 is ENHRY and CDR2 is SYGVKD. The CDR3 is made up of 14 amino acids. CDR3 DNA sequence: TGTGCCATCAGTGAGGGACAGAAATCCTGCGAGCAGTACTTC. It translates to CAISEGQKSCEQYF.

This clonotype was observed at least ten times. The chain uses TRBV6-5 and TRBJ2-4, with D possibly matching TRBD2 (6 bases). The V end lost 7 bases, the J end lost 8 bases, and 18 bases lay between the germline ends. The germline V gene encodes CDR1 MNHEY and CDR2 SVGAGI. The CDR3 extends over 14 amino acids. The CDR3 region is CASNPGTPHDIQYF. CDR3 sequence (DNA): TGTGCCAGCAATCCCGGGACTCCTCACGACATTCAGTACTTC.

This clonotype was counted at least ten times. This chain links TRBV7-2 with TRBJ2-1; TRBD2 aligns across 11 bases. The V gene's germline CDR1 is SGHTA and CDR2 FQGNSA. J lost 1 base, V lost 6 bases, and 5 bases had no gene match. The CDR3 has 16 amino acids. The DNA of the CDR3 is TGTGCCAGCAGTTCCCGACTAGCGGGGTCCTACAATGAGCAGTTCTTC. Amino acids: CASSSRLAGSYNEQFF.

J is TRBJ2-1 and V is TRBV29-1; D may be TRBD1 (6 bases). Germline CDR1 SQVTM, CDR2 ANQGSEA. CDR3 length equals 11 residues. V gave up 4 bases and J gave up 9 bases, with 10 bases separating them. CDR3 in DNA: TGCAGCGTTGGGCAGGGGACTGAGCAGTTCTTC. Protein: CSVGQGTEQFF.

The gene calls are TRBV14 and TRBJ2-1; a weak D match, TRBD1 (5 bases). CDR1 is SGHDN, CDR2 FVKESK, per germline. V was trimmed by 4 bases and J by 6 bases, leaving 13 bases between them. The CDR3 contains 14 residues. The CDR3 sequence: CASSRSRAANEQFF. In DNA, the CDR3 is TGTGCCAGCAGCCGTTCCAGGGCCGCCAATGAGCAGTTCTTC.

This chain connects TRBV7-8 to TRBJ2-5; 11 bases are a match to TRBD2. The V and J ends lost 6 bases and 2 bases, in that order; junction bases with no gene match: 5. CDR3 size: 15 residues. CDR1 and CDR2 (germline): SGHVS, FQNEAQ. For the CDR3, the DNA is TGTGCCAGCAGACTAGCGGGAGCAGGTCAAGAGACCCAGTACTTC. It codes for CASRLAGAGQETQYF.

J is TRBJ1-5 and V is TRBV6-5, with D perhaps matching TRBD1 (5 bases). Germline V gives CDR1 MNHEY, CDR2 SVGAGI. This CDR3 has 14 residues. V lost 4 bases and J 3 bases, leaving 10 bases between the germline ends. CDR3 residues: CASSSTASNQPQHF. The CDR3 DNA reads TGTGCCAGCAGTTCGACAGCCTCCAATCAGCCCCAGCATTTT.

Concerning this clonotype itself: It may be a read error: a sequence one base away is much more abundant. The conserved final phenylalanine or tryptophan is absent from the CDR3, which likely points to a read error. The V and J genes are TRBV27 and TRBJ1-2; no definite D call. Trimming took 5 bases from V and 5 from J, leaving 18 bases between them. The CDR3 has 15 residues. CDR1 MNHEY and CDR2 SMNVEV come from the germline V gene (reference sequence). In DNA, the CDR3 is TGTGCCAGCAGTCCCCGACGGACGGAGTTATATGGCTACACCGTC. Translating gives CASSPRRTELYGYTV.

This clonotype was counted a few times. CDR3 amino acids: CASSEGQGRSPLHF. The CDR3 nucleotides are TGTGCCAGCAGTGAAGGGCAGGGTCGGTCACCCCTCCACTTT. The V and J genes are TRBV2 and TRBJ1-6, with D perhaps matching TRBD1 (5 bases). The V end was cut by 1 base, the J end by 10 bases, with 11 bases between. The CDR3 has 14 residues. The germline V gene has CDR1 SNHLY and CDR2 FYNNEI.